The next 24 T cell receptor beta chains were all read from a single sample in a study of T cells in Graves' hyperthyroidism and ophthalmopathy. The CDR3 regions of TCR beta were amplified from RNA transcripts. HTBI primers were employed in a first-round RT-PCR of the TCR CDR3. Using its own MiXCR run on the multiplex PCR reads, TCRdb lists one record per CDR3 protein. This table has about 480,000 distinct CDR3 sequences, about an eighth appearing once. The specimen was blood. These receptor sequences come from a woman between 18 and 29 years old with Graves' hyperthyroidism.

This clonotype was counted ten times or more. This rearrangement joins TRBV7-8 to TRBJ2-7; weak D call: TRBD2 (6 bases). V lost 4 bases to trimming and J lost 3 bases, with 10 bases between them. The CDR3 runs 13 residues. CDR1 and CDR2 (germline): SGHVS, FQNEAQ. For the CDR3, the DNA is TGTGCCAGCAGCTCCGGGACTGACTACGAGCAGTACTTC. Its protein is CASSSGTDYEQYF. The full variable domain, its missing parts supplied by reference TRBV7-8 and TRBJ2-7, is GAGVSQSPRYKVAKRGQDVALRCDPISGHVSLFWYQQALGQGPEFLTYFQNEAQLDKSGLPSDRFFAERPEGSVSTLKIQRTQQEDSAVYLCASSSGTDYEQYFGPGTRLTVT.

The chain is built from TRBV24-1 and TRBJ2-5; 7 nucleotides align to TRBD2. Losses at the gene ends were 5 bases for V and 0 bases for J; bases not matched to a gene: 8. Germline loops: CDR1 KGHDR, CDR2 SFDVKD. CDR3 length: 16 amino acids. In DNA, the CDR3 is TGTGCCACCAGTGGCTTTGAGCGGGACTACCAAGAGACCCAGTACTTC. Its translation is CATSGFERDYQETQYF.

This clonotype occurred many times. The chain is built from TRBV2 and TRBJ2-7, with TRBD2 identical over 9 bases. The CDR3 covers 15 residues. The germline V gene encodes CDR1 SNHLY and CDR2 FYNNEI. The V gene end was trimmed by 6 bases and the J gene end by 4 bases; junction bases not matched to a gene: 10. CDR3 region: CASRGTGLATYEQYF. CDR3 bases: TGTGCCAGCAGGGGAACCGGACTAGCGACATACGAGCAGTACTTC.

This clonotype has ten or more counts. This chain uses TRBV20-1 with TRBJ1-6; D unresolved. Trimming took off 4 bases at V and 5 bases at J, with 18 bases between the two ends. CDR1 is DFQATT, CDR2 SNEGSKA, per germline (reference sequence). The CDR3 is made up of 16 amino acids. The CDR3 nucleotides read TGCAGTGCTAATCCTACAGAGAGAAAAAATAATTCACCCCTCCACTTT. Amino acid sequence: CSANPTERKNNSPLHF.

This clonotype occurred many times. V usage is TRBV5-5 and J usage is TRBJ1-2; D gene unclear. Between the trimmed V and J ends, which lost 4 bases and 4 bases, there was a span of 14 bases. The CDR3 is 14 amino acids. Germline V CDR1 and CDR2: SGHKS, YYEKEE (reference sequence). DNA for the CDR3: TGTGCCAGCAGCCGAGCCAATTTGGGCTATGGCTACACCTTC. This encodes CASSRANLGYGYTF.

This clonotype was seen ten or more times. This chain uses TRBV20-1 with TRBJ2-5; 9 bases are shared with TRBD1. Trimming removed 4 bases from V and 4 bases from J; junction bases left unmatched: 16. The CDR3 has 17 residues. CDR1 is DFQATT and CDR2 is SNEGSKA in the germline V gene (reference sequence). CDR3 DNA: TGCAGTGCTAAGATGGGACAGGGCGCCCGCGGAGTAGAGACCCAGTACTTC. It translates to CSAKMGQGARGVETQYF.

The chain uses TRBV6-2 or TRBV6-3 and TRBJ1-4; D is unclear. Deletions cut 10 bases from V and 0 bases from J, with 15 bases between. Germline CDR1 is MNHEY and CDR2 is SVGEGT. The CDR3 contains 15 residues. CDR3 in amino acids: CATRASPATNEKLFF. In DNA, the CDR3 is TGTGCCACCCGGGCCTCACCTGCAACTAATGAAAAACTGTTTTTT.

The chain carries TRBV30 and TRBJ2-3, with 7 positions matching TRBD2. CDR3 length: 15 residues. Germline CDR1 GTSNPN, CDR2 SVGIG (reference sequence). Germline trimming cut 3 bases from V and 7 bases from J; bases unmatched to any gene: 13. The CDR3 spells CAWSPSGDYPNTQYF. DNA of the CDR3: TGTGCCTGGAGCCCGTCCGGGGACTACCCTAATACGCAGTATTTT.

The chain links TRBV4-1 to TRBJ2-2, with 9 positions matching TRBD2. The germline V gene encodes CDR1 MGHRA and CDR2 YSYEKL. V gave up 1 base and J gave up 4 bases; unmatched junction bases: 7. The CDR3 runs to 17 residues. The CDR3 DNA sequence: TGCGCCAGCAGCCAAGGGCTAGCGGGAACGATCACCGGGGAGCTGTTTTTT. This gives the protein CASSQGLAGTITGELFF.

Comment on this clonotype: A much larger clone lies one base from this, so it may be a read error. The CDR3 loop reads CASRRDSYYEQCF. CDR3 nucleotides: TGTGCCAGCAGAAGGGACAGCTACTACGAGCAGTGCTTC. The chain uses TRBV12-3 or TRBV12-4 and TRBJ2-7; TRBD1 aligns across 7 bases. The CDR3 contains 13 residues.

This clonotype has ten or more counts. The genes are TRBV27 and TRBJ1-4, with 7 nucleotides matching TRBD1. Germline loops: CDR1 MNHEY, CDR2 SMNVEV (reference sequence). CDR3 length equals 15 residues. V lost 5 bases to trimming and J lost 8 bases; unmatched junction nucleotides: 11. For the CDR3, the DNA is TGTGCCAGCAGTCTCCTGACAGGGATAGGAGAAAAACTGTTTTTT. Its translation is CASSLLTGIGEKLFF.

This clonotype appeared many times. The chain carries TRBV6-1 and TRBJ1-1, with 7 positions matching TRBD1. Germline loops: CDR1 MNHNS, CDR2 SASEGT. With V trimmed by 7 bases and J by 4 bases, 9 bases remained unmatched. This CDR3 region has 14 residues. The CDR3, as DNA: TGTGCCAGCACCCCCCTTCAGGGGGTCACTGAAGCTTTCTTT. This translates into CASTPLQGVTEAFF.

Only a few counts were recorded for this clonotype. V usage is TRBV4-1 and J usage is TRBJ2-3; 9 bases map to TRBD2. The germline V gene encodes CDR1 MGHRA and CDR2 YSYEKL. CDR3 length: 19 residues. V lost 1 base, J lost 2 bases, and 13 bases stayed unmatched. The CDR3 coding sequence is TGCGCCAGCAGCCAAGGAGATTATCGGGCTAGCGGGACCACAGATACGCAGTATTTT. This encodes CASSQGDYRASGTTDTQYF.

This clonotype was counted many times. The chain links TRBV5-1 to TRBJ2-1; 7 bases agree with TRBD1. Unmatched junction bases numbered 3, after V lost 6 bases and J lost 0 bases. CDR3 size: 14 residues. CDR1 is SGHRS and CDR2 is YFSETQ in the germline V gene. CDR3 bases: TGCGCCAGCACGGGACAGAGCTCCTACAATGAGCAGTTCTTC. As protein: CASTGQSSYNEQFF. The full variable domain, completed using reference TRBV5-1 and TRBJ2-1, is KAGVTQTPRYLIKTRGQQVTLSCSPISGHRSVSWYQQTPGQGLQFLFEYFSETQRNKGNFPGRFSGRQFSNSRSEMNVSTLELGDSALYLCASTGQSSYNEQFFGPGTRLTVL.

This clonotype showed up just a few times. The J gene is TRBJ1-6, the V gene TRBV7-9; the D is unclear. The germline V and J ends were trimmed by 7 bases and 2 bases, with 15 bases remaining between them. CDR1 is SEHNR and CDR2 is FQNEAQ in the germline V gene (reference sequence). The CDR3 totals 16 residues. In DNA, the CDR3 is TGTGCCAGCACCCTTGAGGGAGGCACCTATAATTCACCCCTCCACTTT. Amino acid sequence: CASTLEGGTYNSPLHF.

The chain combines TRBV9 with TRBJ2-1, with D unresolved. The CDR3 runs to 13 residues. V was trimmed by 0 bases and J by 6 bases, leaving 7 bases between them. Per germline, CDR1 SGDLS and CDR2 YYNGEE. Here the CDR3 reads CASSVARPNEQFF. DNA for the CDR3: TGTGCCAGCAGCGTAGCACGGCCCAATGAGCAGTTCTTC.

This clonotype was picked up many times. Without the conserved terminal phenylalanine or tryptophan, this CDR3 likely stems from a read error. V usage is TRBV30 and J usage is TRBJ2-7; 9 positions match TRBD2. CDR1 is GTSNPN, CDR2 SVGIG, per germline (reference sequence). The CDR3 is 11 amino acids. The J segment lost 5 bases and the V segment lost 7 bases, leaving 3 bases of the junction unmatched. The CDR3 DNA reads as TGTGCCTTAGCGGGGGTCAACGAGCAGTACCTC. Encoded protein: CALAGVNEQYL.

This clonotype was observed many times. The chain joins TRBV20-1 to TRBJ1-5, with 8 bases aligning to TRBD1. V shed 6 bases and J 7 bases; nucleotides not matched to a gene: 5. The CDR3 extends over 12 amino acids. Germline V lookup: CDR1 DFQATT, CDR2 SNEGSKA (reference sequence). CDR3 sequence (DNA): TGCAGTGCAACACAGGGGGGGCAGCCCCAGCATTTT. This codes for CSATQGGQPQHF.

In its sample, this clonotype was seen a few times. The rearrangement joins TRBV12-3 or TRBV12-4 to TRBJ1-5; D is ambiguous. The CDR3 covers 13 residues. V lost 2 bases and J lost 5, with 7 bases in between. CDR3 coding DNA: TGTGCCAGCAGTTTAAGAGTGGATCAGCCCCAGCATTTT. Protein sequence: CASSLRVDQPQHF.

This clonotype was found a few times. The chain carries TRBV14 and TRBJ2-7; 7 bases map to TRBD2. Trimming removed 1 base from V and 7 bases from J; junction bases left unmatched: 10. The CDR3 consists of 15 residues. Germline CDR1 is SGHDN and CDR2 is FVKESK. The CDR3 loop is CASSQGRGRSGEQYF. The CDR3 coding sequence is TGTGCCAGCAGCCAAGGGCGCGGGAGATCTGGGGAGCAGTACTTC.

This clonotype was seen only a few times. The V call is TRBV29-1, the J call TRBJ1-2; 9 bases map to TRBD1. Trimming took 6 bases from V and 4 from J; bases not matched to a gene: 12. Germline V gene lookup returns CDR1 SQVTM and CDR2 ANQGSEA. CDR3 length: 15 residues. The CDR3 protein is CSVAQQGALTYGYTF. Written as DNA, the CDR3 is TGCAGCGTCGCCCAACAGGGGGCCCTTACCTATGGCTACACCTTC.

This clonotype was observed many times. The V and J genes are TRBV7-3 and TRBJ2-1; 14 nucleotides match TRBD2. The CDR3 is 19 residues long. V was pared by 1 base and J by 8 bases, with 13 bases of the junction left unmatched. Germline loops: CDR1 SGHTA, CDR2 FQGTGA. The CDR3 spells CASSLRGPGLAGVGDEQFF. CDR3 coding DNA: TGTGCCAGCAGCTTAAGGGGACCGGGACTAGCGGGAGTTGGGGATGAGCAGTTCTTC.

This clonotype appeared many times. A much larger clone lies a single base off, so this may be a read error. V usage is TRBV2 and J usage is TRBJ1-5; tentatively, D is TRBD1 (5 bases). V shed 7 bases and J shed 7 bases, with 14 bases lying between them. This CDR3 has 13 residues. Germline CDR1 is SNHLY and CDR2 is FYNNEI. In nucleotides, the CDR3 is TGTGCCAGCAAGAGTACAGGAGGACAGCCCCAGCATTTT. It specifies CASKSTGGQPQHF.

This chain links TRBV7-8 with TRBJ2-1; 8 nucleotides match TRBD2. The CDR3 runs 16 residues. Per germline, CDR1 SGHVS and CDR2 FQNEAQ. V was clipped by 2 bases and J by 7 bases; unmatched bases: 10. The CDR3 nucleotides are TGTGCCAGCAGCTTAAGGGCGACTAGCGAGTGGAATGAGCAGTTCTTC. This sequence encodes CASSLRATSEWNEQFF.